This T cell receptor (beta chain) appears in the sequencing data of a study of blood T cell repertoires in COVID-19. Across the study: Whether acute or convalescent, the COVID-19 samples came from the United States, Italy and Spain. The cDNA or gDNA used as material had been derived from T cells, B-cell-depleted T cells, or PBMCs.

Original analysis: By means of reference gene primer amplification, nucleated cell counts were estimated. Profiling relied on immunoSEQ multiplex PCR, and the TCRdb table lists in-frame clones only, not all of them. V and J calls and clone size are given by that table; D and trimming were obtained from the DNA. Found here are about 50,000 clones, approximately 87% of them singletons; the top ten hold under 6%. This CDR3 spans 14 amino acids. Germline CDR1 and CDR2: SGHNT and YYREEE (reference sequence). V lost 4 bases and J 0 bases, leaving 10 bases between the germline ends. A single count supports this clone.

The rearrangement joins TRBV5-4 to TRBJ2-5, with D possibly matching TRBD2 (5 bases). The clonotype was recovered from a woman aged 55-69 years with acute or convalescent COVID-19. Sequencing was done on a sample of peripheral blood. In DNA, the CDR3 is TGTGCCAGCAGCACTCCGGGAAACCAAGAGACCCAGTACTTC. It specifies CASSTPGNQETQYF.